Following are 21 T cell receptor beta chains from one sample sequenced in a study of shared clonotypes between healthy human individuals. As defined, naive CD8 cells were CD45RO-negative and positively selected for CCR7, with terminally differentiated effector memory CD45RA+ cells excluded. Using immunoSEQ multiplex PCR, the repertoire was profiled, and TCRdb retains in-frame clones only, with some absent. The sample has 1.5 million to 2.5 million clones; about 95% are singletons. The specimen was naive CD8+ T cells sorted from blood. These receptors were obtained from a young man in good health.

As for this clone: Other nucleotide sequences in the sample specify the same CDR3. The chain links TRBV27 to TRBJ2-5, with D uncertain. V was cut by 2 bases and J by 1 base, with 5 bases left in between. The CDR3 length is 13 residues. CDR1 MNHEY and CDR2 SMNVEV come from the germline V gene (reference sequence). The CDR3 sequence: CASSLLGQETQYF. The DNA of the CDR3 is TGTGCCAGCAGTTTACTCGGCCAAGAGACCCAGTACTTC.

The genes are TRBV2 and TRBJ1-2, with a weak D call TRBD1 (6 bases). This CDR3 comprises 14 residues. The V gene lost 3 bases and the J gene lost 4 bases, with 12 bases spanning the gap. The germline V gene has CDR1 SNHLY and CDR2 FYNNEI. The CDR3 nucleotides read TGTGCCAGCAGTGAGGGGGGGCGCAGCTATGGCTACACCTTC. It translates to CASSEGGRSYGYTF.

This rearrangement joins TRBV29-1 to TRBJ2-7, with D possibly being TRBD2 (6 bases). Deletions cut 6 bases from V and 0 bases from J, with 15 bases between. The CDR3 is made up of 14 amino acids. Germline V CDR1 and CDR2: SQVTM, ANQGSEA. The CDR3 DNA reads TGCAGCGTCCTTGGCGGGGCTAGCTCCTACGAGCAGTACTTC. As protein: CSVLGGASSYEQYF.

CDR3 coding DNA: TGTGCCAGCAGTTTATCCAGGGGGGGGTTGGAGCAGTACTTC. As protein: CASSLSRGGLEQYF. The rearrangement uses TRBV28 and TRBJ2-7; D tentatively fits TRBD1 or TRBD2 (7 bases each). The CDR3 consists of 14 residues. Trimming shortened V by 1 base and J by 7 bases, and 14 bases separated the two germline ends. Germline V gives CDR1 MDHEN, CDR2 SYDVKM.

The chain joins TRBV6-5 to TRBJ2-7; weak D call: TRBD2 (6 bases). The CDR3 covers 14 residues. Trimming stripped 2 bases from V and 7 bases from J, with 15 bases between. CDR1 is MNHEY, CDR2 SVGAGI, per germline. The CDR3 loop is CASSYGPSGEEQYF. The CDR3 DNA follows: TGTGCCAGCAGTTACGGACCCTCGGGGGAAGAGCAGTACTTC.

V gene TRBV7-2 combines with J gene TRBJ1-2; weak D call: TRBD1 (5 bases). The CDR3 spans 13 residues. V lost 1 base, J lost 9 bases, and 12 bases lay in between. The germline V gene has CDR1 SGHTA and CDR2 FQGNSA. This CDR3 is CASSLGGDPSYTF. CDR3 in DNA: TGTGCCAGCAGCTTAGGGGGGGATCCTAGCTACACCTTC.

This chain uses TRBV25-1 with TRBJ2-5; TRBD2 aligns across 11 bases. The V segment lost 10 bases and the J segment 5 bases; nucleotides outside the gene matches: 15. This CDR3 is built from 16 residues. Germline assignment: CDR1 MGHDK and CDR2 SYGVNS. CDR3: CAKGTSGTYRGETQYF. In DNA, the CDR3 is TGTGCCAAGGGGACTAGCGGCACCTACAGGGGGGAGACCCAGTACTTC.

V is TRBV5-1 and J is TRBJ2-3, with 9 bases identical to TRBD1. Germline V gene lookup returns CDR1 SGHRS and CDR2 YFSETQ. CDR3 length: 18 residues. Losses at the gene ends were 2 bases for V and 1 base for J; bases not matched to a gene: 11. This CDR3 reads CASSLTEQGAGGTDTQYF. The CDR3 region has the DNA TGCGCCAGCAGCTTAACCGAACAGGGGGCCGGGGGCACAGATACGCAGTATTTT.

The V gene is TRBV9, the J gene TRBJ2-2; no clear D. CDR3 length: 13 amino acids. V gave up 4 bases and J gave up 4 bases, with 8 bases separating them. In germline, CDR1 is SGDLS, CDR2 YYNGEE. CDR3 amino acids: CASSLEATGELFF. The CDR3 region has the DNA TGTGCCAGCAGCCTCGAAGCCACCGGGGAGCTGTTTTTT.

V usage is TRBV6-1 and J usage is TRBJ2-7; 8 bases are a match to TRBD2. The germline CDR1 and CDR2 sequences are MNHNS and SASEGT. The CDR3 consists of 18 residues. Trimming at V came to 2 bases and at J to 9 bases, leaving 21 bases not matched to a gene. CDR3 loop: CASSEYAGGASGRFGQYF. DNA for the CDR3: TGTGCCAGCAGTGAATATGCAGGAGGGGCTAGCGGGCGGTTCGGGCAGTACTTC.

The genes are TRBV10-3 and TRBJ2-2; D possibly corresponds to TRBD1 (6 bases). Germline CDR1 and CDR2: ENHRY and SYGVKD. CDR3 length: 14 amino acids. V was trimmed by 3 bases and J by 6 bases, leaving 11 bases between them. DNA for the CDR3: TGTGCCATCAGTGACAGGGGTGAGGCCGGGGAGCTGTTTTTT. Its protein product is CAISDRGEAGELFF.

The rearrangement joins TRBV19 to TRBJ1-3; D remains ambiguous. The germline CDR1 and CDR2 sequences are LNHDA and SQIVND (reference sequence). This CDR3 has 13 residues. Trimming took 5 bases from V and 4 from J, leaving 9 bases between them. This CDR3 reads CASSHPSGNTIYF. The CDR3 coding sequence is TGTGCCAGTAGTCATCCGTCGGGAAACACCATATATTTT. Full variable domain (remainder filled in from reference TRBV19 and TRBJ1-3): DGGITQSPKYLFRKEGQNVTLSCEQNLNHDAMYWYRQDPGQGLRLIYYSQIVNDFQKGDIAEGYSVSREKKESFPLTVTSAQKNPTAFYLCASSHPSGNTIYFGEGSWLTVV.

The chain recombines TRBV2 with TRBJ1-4; 10 bases agree with TRBD1. V dropped 6 bases and J dropped 8; count of bases not matched to a gene: 9. The germline V gene encodes CDR1 SNHLY and CDR2 FYNNEI. This CDR3 is built from 15 residues. This chain's CDR3 is CASRGAGTGDEKLFF. DNA of the CDR3: TGTGCCAGCAGGGGAGCCGGGACAGGGGACGAAAAACTGTTTTTT.

The gene calls are TRBV5-1 and TRBJ2-7, with a possible D match to TRBD2 (5 bases). Trimming pared 2 bases from V and 3 bases from J, leaving 9 bases between. The CDR3 extends over 13 amino acids. CDR1 and CDR2 (germline): SGHRS, YFSETQ. CDR3 nucleotides: TGCGCCAGCAGCTTCGCACTAGGCTACGAGCAGTACTTC. Protein: CASSFALGYEQYF.

As to this clone: Other DNA variants within this sample encode the same CDR3. This chain joins TRBV5-6 and TRBJ2-2; D possibly corresponds to TRBD1 (5 bases). V lost 0 bases to trimming and J lost 6 bases, with 6 bases between them. CDR3 length equals 13 residues. Germline V gene lookup returns CDR1 SGHDT and CDR2 YYEEEE. The CDR3 nucleotides read TGTGCCAGCAGCTTGGAGGGGTCCGGGGAGCTGTTTTTT. This sequence encodes CASSLEGSGELFF.

The chain carries TRBV27 and TRBJ1-2; D not certain. Between the trimmed V and J ends, which lost 3 bases and 6 bases, there was a span of 17 bases. The CDR3 totals 15 residues. Per germline, CDR1 MNHEY and CDR2 SMNVEV (reference sequence). In DNA, the CDR3 is TGTGCCAGCAGTTTTGATTTTCCCGCGAGGAATGGCTACACCTTC. It codes for CASSFDFPARNGYTF.

This chain connects TRBV19 to TRBJ1-2; D gene unclear. The CDR3 covers 13 residues. Per the germline V gene, CDR1 is LNHDA and CDR2 is SQIVND (reference sequence). The V end lost 10 bases, the J end lost 8 bases, and 20 bases lay between the germline ends. CDR3 nucleotide sequence: TGTGCCATAGGAACGGGGTGGCGTATCGGCTACACCTTC. Its protein product is CAIGTGWRIGYTF.

This clone appeared once. This chain joins TRBV27 and TRBJ2-5; TRBD2 aligns across 10 bases. Germline values: CDR1 MNHEY, CDR2 SMNVEV (reference sequence). J gave up 3 bases and V 3 bases, and 7 bases lay outside the gene matches. This CDR3 is built from 16 residues. CDR3 nucleotide sequence: TGTGCCAGCAGTTTTTGGGGTCTAGCGGGAGAAGAGACCCAGTACTTC. Translated: CASSFWGLAGEETQYF.

With respect to this clone: The same CDR3 is also encoded by other DNA sequences in this sample. This chain joins TRBV5-1 and TRBJ2-7; TRBD2 aligns across 8 bases. V lost 0 bases and J lost 0; bases outside the gene matches: 2. The CDR3 sequence is 15 residues long. The germline CDR1 and CDR2 sequences are SGHRS and YFSETQ. The CDR3 DNA sequence: TGCGCCAGCAGCTTGGAGGCGGGGGGCTCCTACGAGCAGTACTTC. It yields the protein CASSLEAGGSYEQYF.

The V and J genes are TRBV30 and TRBJ2-5; 7 positions match TRBD2. Unmatched junction bases numbered 7, after V lost 2 bases and J lost 4 bases. This CDR3 comprises 14 residues. The germline V gene has CDR1 GTSNPN and CDR2 SVGIG (reference sequence). In DNA, the CDR3 is TGTGCCTGGAGTAAGACTAGCCGGGGAGAGACCCAGTACTTC. Residues: CAWSKTSRGETQYF.

The gene calls are TRBV4-1 and TRBJ2-5; TRBD2 aligns across 7 bases. Per the germline V gene, CDR1 is MGHRA and CDR2 is YSYEKL. The CDR3 length is 15 residues. The J segment lost 2 bases and the V segment lost 1 base, leaving 4 bases of the junction unmatched. The CDR3 here is CASSQVHGGQETQYF. The DNA of the CDR3 is TGCGCCAGCAGCCAAGTTCACGGGGGGCAAGAGACCCAGTACTTC.